The rows below give T cell receptor beta chains drawn from one sample of a study of OX40 agonist ivuxolimab in advanced cancers. Generated by immunoSEQ multiplex PCR, the TCRdb table keeps only in-frame clones and is missing some. This sample yields about 45,000 clones, of which just over 90% are seen a single time; under 20% belongs to the top ten. Sequencing used CD4+ or CD8+ T cells sorted from blood, obtained in a trial of the OX40 agonist ivuxolimab. The receptors shown here come from an adult with an advanced solid tumor such as melanoma, head and neck, liver or kidney cancer. Each CDR3 is given with its conserved first and last residue. A D gene is named only where the DNA matches it firmly. Only some rows state a clone size, as once, few, many or a class for expanded clones.

j_call clone_size v_call d_call cdr3_nt cdr3_aa
TRBJ2-7 NA TRBV7-9 NA TGTGCCAGCAGCTACCGCTACGAGCAGTACTTC CASSYRYEQYF
TRBJ2-1 NA TRBV11-3 TRBD2 TGTGCCAGCAGTCAGCGGGAGGTCGGACAGAGCTCCTACAATGAGCAGTTCTTC CASSQREVGQSSYNEQFF
TRBJ1-2 NA TRBV4-1 NA TGCGCCAGCAGCCAAGCAAAGGGCTATGGCTACACCTTC CASSQAKGYGYTF
TRBJ2-2 NA TRBV7-3 TRBD1 TGTGCCAGCAGCTTAACGGTATCCAGGGGGCTTAACACCGGGGAGCTGTTTTTT CASSLTVSRGLNTGELFF
TRBJ2-3 NA TRBV6-5 NA TGTGCCAGCAGTTATGGCGCCGGAATAGATACGCAGTATTTT CASSYGAGIDTQYF
TRBJ2-3 NA TRBV19 TRBD1 TGTGCTACGGGTTGGGCAGGGGGCCTTGATACGCAGTATTTT CATGWAGGLDTQYF
TRBJ2-5 NA TRBV6-1 NA TGTGCCAGCAGTCCAAGGGGCAGACAAGAGACCCAGTACTTC CASSPRGRQETQYF
TRBJ2-3 NA TRBV15 NA TGTGCCACCAGCAGAGATCGCAGGGGCGTAGGAGATACGCAGTATTTT CATSRDRRGVGDTQYF
TRBJ2-7 NA TRBV5-8 NA TGTGCCAGCAGCTTCACAGACCCAGTCTACGAGCAGTACTTC CASSFTDPVYEQYF
TRBJ1-1 NA TRBV21-1 NA TGTGCCAGCAGCAAAAGCGCGGGACAGGGGGGACCGTATCTCTACAACACTGAAGCTTTCTTT CASSKSAGQGGPYLYNTEAFF
TRBJ2-7 NA TRBV20-1 NA TGCAGTGCTAACCGAGTCGAGCAGTACTTC CSANRVEQYF
TRBJ2-7 NA TRBV11-2 NA TGTGCCAGCAGCTTATTCGAAGGACACACTCGTCCCGAGCAGTACTTC CASSLFEGHTRPEQYF
TRBJ1-1 NA TRBV7-6 NA TGTGCCAGCAGTCCCACAGTCTCCCCTGAAGCTTTCTTT CASSPTVSPEAFF
TRBJ2-7 NA TRBV9 NA TGTGCCAGCAGCGTAGGGGGAAAGCAGTACTTC CASSVGGKQYF
TRBJ2-3 NA TRBV27 NA TGTGCCAGCGCTACGAGGGATACGCAGTATTTT CASATRDTQYF
TRBJ2-7 NA TRBV28 NA TGTGCCAGCCTGGGACCACCAACCTACGAGCAGTACTTC CASLGPPTYEQYF
TRBJ2-3 once TRBV5-6 NA TGTGCCAGCAGCTCGACTATCAATACGCAGTATTTT CASSSTINTQYF